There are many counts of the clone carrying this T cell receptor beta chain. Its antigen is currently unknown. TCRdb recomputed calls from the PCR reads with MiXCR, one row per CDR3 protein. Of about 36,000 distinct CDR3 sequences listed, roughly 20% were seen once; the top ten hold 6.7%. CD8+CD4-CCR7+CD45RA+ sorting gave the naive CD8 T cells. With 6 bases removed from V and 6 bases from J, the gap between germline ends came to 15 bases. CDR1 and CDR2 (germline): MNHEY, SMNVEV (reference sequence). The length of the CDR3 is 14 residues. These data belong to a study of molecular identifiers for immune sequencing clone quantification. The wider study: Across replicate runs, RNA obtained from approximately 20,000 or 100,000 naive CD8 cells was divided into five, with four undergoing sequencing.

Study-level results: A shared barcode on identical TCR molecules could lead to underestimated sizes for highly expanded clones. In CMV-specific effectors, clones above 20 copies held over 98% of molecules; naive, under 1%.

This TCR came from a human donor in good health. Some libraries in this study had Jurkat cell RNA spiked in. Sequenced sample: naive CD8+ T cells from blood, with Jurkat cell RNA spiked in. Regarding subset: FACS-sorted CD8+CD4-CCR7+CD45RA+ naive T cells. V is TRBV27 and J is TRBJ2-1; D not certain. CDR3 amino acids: CASRTRTLGNEQFF. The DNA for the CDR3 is TGTGCCAGCAGGACCCGTACTCTTGGCAATGAGCAGTTCTTC.